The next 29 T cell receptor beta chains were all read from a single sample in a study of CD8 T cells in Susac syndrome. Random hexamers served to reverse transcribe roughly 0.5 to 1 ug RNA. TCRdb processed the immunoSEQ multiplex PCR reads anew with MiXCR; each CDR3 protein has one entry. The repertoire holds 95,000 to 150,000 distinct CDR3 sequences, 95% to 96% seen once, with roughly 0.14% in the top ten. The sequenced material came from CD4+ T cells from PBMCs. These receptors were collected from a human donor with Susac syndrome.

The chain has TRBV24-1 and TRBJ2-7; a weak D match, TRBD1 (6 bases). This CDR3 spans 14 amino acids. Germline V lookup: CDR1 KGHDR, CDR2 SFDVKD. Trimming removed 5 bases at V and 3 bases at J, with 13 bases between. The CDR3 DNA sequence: TGTGCCACCAGTGGCACCGGGACAAACTACGAGCAGTACTTC. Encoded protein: CATSGTGTNYEQYF.

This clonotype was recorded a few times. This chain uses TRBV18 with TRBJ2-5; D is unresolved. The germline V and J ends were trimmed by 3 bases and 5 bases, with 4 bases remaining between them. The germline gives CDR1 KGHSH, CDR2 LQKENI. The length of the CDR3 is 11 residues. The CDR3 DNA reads TGTGCCAGCTCACCGAAGGAGACCCAGTACTTC. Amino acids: CASSPKETQYF.

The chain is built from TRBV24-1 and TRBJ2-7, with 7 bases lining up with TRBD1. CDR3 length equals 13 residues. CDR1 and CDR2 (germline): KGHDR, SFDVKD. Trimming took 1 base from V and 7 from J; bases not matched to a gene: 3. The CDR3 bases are TGTGCCACCAGTGATTTAGAGGACAGGGAGCAGTACTTC. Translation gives CATSDLEDREQYF.

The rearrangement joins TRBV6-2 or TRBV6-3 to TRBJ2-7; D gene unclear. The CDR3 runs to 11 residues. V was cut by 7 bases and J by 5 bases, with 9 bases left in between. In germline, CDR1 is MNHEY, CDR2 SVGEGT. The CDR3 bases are TGTGCCAGCAACCGGGCCAACGAGCAGTACTTC. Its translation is CASNRANEQYF.

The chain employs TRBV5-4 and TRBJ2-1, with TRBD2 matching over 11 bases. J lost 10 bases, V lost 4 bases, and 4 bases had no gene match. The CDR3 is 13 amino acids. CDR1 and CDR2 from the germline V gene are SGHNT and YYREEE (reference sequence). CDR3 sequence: CASSVRLAGEQFF. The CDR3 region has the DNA TGTGCCAGCAGCGTCCGACTAGCGGGAGAGCAGTTCTTC. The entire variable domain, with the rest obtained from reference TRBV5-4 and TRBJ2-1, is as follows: ETGVTQSPTHLIKTRGQQVTLRCSSQSGHNTVSWYQQALGQGPQFIFQYYREEENGRGNFPPRFSGLQFPNYSSELNVNALELDDSALYLCASSVRLAGEQFFGPGTRLTVL.

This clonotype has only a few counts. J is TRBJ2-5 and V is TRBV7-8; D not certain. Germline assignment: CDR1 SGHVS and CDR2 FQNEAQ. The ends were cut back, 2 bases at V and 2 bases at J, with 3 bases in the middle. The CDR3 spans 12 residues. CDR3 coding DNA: TGTGCCAGCAGCTTAAGACAAGAGACCCAGTACTTC. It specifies CASSLRQETQYF.

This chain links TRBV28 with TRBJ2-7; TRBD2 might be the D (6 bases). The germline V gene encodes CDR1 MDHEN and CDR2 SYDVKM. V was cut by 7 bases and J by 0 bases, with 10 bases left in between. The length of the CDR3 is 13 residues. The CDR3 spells CASMGGPSYEQYF. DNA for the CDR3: TGTGCCAGCATGGGAGGCCCCTCCTACGAGCAGTACTTC.

The CDR3 DNA reads TGTGCCAGCAGTGTCGCCAATGAGCAGTTCTTC. It specifies CASSVANEQFF. This chain joins TRBV2 and TRBJ2-1; no definite D call. V gave up 4 bases and J gave up 6 bases, with 4 bases separating them. Germline loops: CDR1 SNHLY, CDR2 FYNNEI. The length of the CDR3 is 11 residues.

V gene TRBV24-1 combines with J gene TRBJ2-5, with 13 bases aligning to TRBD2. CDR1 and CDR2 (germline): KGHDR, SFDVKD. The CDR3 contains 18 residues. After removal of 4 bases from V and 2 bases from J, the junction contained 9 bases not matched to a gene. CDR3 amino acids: CATSETLAGGRRQETQYF. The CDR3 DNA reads TGTGCCACCAGTGAGACACTAGCGGGAGGGCGGAGGCAAGAGACCCAGTACTTC.

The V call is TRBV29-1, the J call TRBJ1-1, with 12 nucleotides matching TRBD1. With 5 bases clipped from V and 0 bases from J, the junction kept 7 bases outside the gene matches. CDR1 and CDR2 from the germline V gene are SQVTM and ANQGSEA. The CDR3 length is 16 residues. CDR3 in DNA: TGCAGCGTTCCCCCGGGACAGGGGGCTCTGAACACTGAAGCTTTCTTT. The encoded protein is CSVPPGQGALNTEAFF.

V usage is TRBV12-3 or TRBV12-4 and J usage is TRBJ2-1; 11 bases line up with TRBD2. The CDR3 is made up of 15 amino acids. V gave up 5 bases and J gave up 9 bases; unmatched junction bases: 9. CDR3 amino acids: CASSPLAGGSSEQFF. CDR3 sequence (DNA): TGTGCCAGCAGTCCATTAGCGGGAGGGTCCAGTGAGCAGTTCTTC.

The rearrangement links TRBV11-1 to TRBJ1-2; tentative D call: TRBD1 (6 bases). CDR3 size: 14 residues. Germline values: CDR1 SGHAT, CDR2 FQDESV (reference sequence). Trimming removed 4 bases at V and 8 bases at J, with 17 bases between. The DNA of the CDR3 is TGTGCCAGCAGCTCCGATTTACAGGGTGGAGGCTACACCTTC. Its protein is CASSSDLQGGGYTF.

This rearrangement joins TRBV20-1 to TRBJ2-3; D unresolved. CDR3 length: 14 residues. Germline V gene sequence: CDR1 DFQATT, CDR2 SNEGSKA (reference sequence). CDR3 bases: TGCAGAACCTCCGTCTCGCGCCGCCCAGATACGCAGTATTTT. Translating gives CRTSVSRRPDTQYF.

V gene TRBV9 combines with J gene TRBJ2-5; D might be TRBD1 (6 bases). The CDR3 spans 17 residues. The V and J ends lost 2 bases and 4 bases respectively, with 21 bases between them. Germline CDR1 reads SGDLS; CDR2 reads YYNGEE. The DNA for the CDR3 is TGTGCCAGCAGCGTGGAGCCCCTAACAGGGACCGGAGAGACCCAGTACTTC. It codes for CASSVEPLTGTGETQYF.

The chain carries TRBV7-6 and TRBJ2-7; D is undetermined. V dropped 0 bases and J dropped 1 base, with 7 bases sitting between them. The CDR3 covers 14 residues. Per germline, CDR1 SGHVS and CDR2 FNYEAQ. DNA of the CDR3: TGTGCCAGCAGCTTAGCAGGAGAATCCTACGAGCAGTACTTC. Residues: CASSLAGESYEQYF.

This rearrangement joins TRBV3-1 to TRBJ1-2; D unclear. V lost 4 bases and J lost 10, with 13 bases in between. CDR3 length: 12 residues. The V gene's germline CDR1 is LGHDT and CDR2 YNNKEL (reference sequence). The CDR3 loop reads CASSLEASDYTF. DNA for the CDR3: TGTGCCAGCAGCCTAGAGGCCTCTGACTACACCTTC.

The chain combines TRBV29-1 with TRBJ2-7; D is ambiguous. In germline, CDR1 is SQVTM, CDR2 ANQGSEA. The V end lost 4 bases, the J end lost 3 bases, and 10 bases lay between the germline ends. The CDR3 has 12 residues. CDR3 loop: CSVVVESYEQYF. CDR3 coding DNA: TGCAGCGTTGTGGTAGAAAGCTACGAGCAGTACTTC.

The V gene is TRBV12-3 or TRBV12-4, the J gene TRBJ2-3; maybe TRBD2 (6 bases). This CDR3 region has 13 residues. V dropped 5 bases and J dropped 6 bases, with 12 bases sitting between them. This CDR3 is CASSNSGADTQYF. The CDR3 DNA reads TGTGCCAGCAGTAATAGCGGCGCGGATACGCAGTATTTT.

DNA for the CDR3: TGTGCCAGCTCACCCGGCGGCGATGGAAACACCATATATTTT. Protein product: CASSPGGDGNTIYF. The chain recombines TRBV18 with TRBJ1-3, with D uncertain. The germline gives CDR1 KGHSH, CDR2 LQKENI. Trimming shortened V by 3 bases and J by 3 bases, and 9 bases separated the two germline ends. The CDR3 spans 14 residues.

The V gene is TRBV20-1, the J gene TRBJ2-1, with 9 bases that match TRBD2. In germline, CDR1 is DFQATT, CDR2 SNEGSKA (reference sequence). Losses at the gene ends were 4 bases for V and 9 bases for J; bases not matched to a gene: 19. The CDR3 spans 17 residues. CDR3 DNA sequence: TGCAGTGCTACCATACCTCCGGCTAGCGGGAATCGGGTTGAGCAGTTCTTC. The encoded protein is CSATIPPASGNRVEQFF.

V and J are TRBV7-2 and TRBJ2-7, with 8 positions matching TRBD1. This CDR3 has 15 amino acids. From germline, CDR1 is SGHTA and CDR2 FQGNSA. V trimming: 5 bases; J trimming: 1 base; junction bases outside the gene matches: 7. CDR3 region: CASSPRTGRSYEQYF. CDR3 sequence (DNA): TGTGCCAGCAGCCCTCGGACAGGGAGGTCCTACGAGCAGTACTTC.

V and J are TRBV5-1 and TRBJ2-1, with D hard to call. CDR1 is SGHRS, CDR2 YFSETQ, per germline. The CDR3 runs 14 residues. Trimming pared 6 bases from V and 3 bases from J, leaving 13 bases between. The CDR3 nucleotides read TGCGCCAGCACTTACCGAAGTAGCTACAATGAGCAGTTCTTC. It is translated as CASTYRSSYNEQFF.

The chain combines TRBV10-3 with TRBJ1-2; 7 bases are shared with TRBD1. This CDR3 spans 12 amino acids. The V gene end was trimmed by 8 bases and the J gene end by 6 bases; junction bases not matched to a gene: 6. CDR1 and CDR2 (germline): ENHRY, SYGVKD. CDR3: CAIGDTGDGYTF. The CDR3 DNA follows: TGTGCCATCGGAGACACAGGGGATGGCTACACCTTC.

CDR3 nucleotide sequence: TGTGCCAGCAGCTCGGGTGCAGGGAGGAACACTGAAGCTTTCTTT. Its protein product is CASSSGAGRNTEAFF. V is TRBV5-6 and J is TRBJ1-1; tentatively, D is TRBD1 (5 bases). V was pared by 3 bases and J by 1 base, with 13 bases between. Germline CDR1 SGHDT, CDR2 YYEEEE. The CDR3 runs 15 residues.

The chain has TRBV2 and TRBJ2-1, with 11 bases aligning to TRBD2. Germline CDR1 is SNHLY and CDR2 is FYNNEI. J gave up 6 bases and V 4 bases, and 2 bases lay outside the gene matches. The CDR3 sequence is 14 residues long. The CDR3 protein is CASSVGTSGNEQFF. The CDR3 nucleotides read TGTGCCAGCAGTGTTGGGACTAGCGGCAATGAGCAGTTCTTC. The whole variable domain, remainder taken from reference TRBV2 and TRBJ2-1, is EPEVTQTPSHQVTQMGQEVILRCVPISNHLYFYWYRQILGQKVEFLVSFYNNEISEKSEIFDDQFSVERPDGSNFTLKIRSTKLEDSAMYFCASSVGTSGNEQFFGPGTRLTVL.

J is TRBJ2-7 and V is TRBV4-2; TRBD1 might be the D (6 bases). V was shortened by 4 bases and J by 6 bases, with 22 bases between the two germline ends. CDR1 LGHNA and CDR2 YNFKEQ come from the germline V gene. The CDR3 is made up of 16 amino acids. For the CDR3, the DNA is TGTGCCAGCAGCCGAACCGGGACAACCGCCGGGGCCGAGCAGTACTTC. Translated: CASSRTGTTAGAEQYF.

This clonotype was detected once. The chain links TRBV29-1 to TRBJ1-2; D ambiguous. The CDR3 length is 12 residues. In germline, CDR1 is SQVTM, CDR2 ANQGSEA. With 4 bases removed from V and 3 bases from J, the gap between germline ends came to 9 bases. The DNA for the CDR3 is TGCAGCGTTGCTAGCAGGCACTATGGCTACACCTTC. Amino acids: CSVASRHYGYTF.

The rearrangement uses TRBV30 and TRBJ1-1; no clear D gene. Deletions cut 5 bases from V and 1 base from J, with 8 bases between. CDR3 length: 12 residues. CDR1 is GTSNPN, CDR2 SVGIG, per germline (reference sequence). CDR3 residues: CAWGLRNTEAFF. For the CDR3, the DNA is TGTGCCTGGGGACTCAGGAACACTGAAGCTTTCTTT.

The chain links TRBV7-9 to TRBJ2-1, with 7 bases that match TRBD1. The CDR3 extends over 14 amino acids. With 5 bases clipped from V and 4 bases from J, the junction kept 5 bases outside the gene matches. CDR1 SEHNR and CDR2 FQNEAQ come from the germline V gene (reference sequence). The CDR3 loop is CASSQTTGYNEQFF. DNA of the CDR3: TGTGCCAGCAGCCAAACGACAGGGTACAATGAGCAGTTCTTC.